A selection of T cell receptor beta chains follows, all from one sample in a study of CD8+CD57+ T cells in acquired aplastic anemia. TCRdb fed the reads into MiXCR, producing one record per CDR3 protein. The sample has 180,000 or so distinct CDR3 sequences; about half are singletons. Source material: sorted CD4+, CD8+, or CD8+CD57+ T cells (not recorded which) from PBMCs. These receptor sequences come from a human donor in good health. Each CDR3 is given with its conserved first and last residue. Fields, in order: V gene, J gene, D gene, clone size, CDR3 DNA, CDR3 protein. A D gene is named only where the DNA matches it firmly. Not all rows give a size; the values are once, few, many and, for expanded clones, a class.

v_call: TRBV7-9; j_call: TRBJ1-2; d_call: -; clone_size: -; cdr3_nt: TGTGCCAGCAGCCATTTTCAAGGACAGTCCTATGGCTACACCTTC; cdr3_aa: CASSHFQGQSYGYTF
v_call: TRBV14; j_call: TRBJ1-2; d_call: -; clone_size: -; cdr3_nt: TGTGCCAGCAGCCAGGGAGGAGCTAACGTCTATGGCTACACCTTC; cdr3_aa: CASSQGGANVYGYTF
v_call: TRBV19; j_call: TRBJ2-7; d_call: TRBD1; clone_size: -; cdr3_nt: TGTGCCAGTAGGCCGGGACAGGGGGACTACGAGCAGTACTTC; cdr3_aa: CASRPGQGDYEQYF
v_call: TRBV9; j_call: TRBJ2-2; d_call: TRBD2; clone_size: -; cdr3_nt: TGTGCCAGCAGCTTCCGGGACTACGCGAACGCCGGGGAGCTGTTTTTT; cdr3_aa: CASSFRDYANAGELFF
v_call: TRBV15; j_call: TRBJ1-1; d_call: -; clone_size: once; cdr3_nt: TGTGCCACCAGGCCGGGGCAGAGGGACACTGAAGCTTTCTTT; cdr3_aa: CATRPGQRDTEAFF
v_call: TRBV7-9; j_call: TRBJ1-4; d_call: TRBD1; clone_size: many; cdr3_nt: TGTGCCAGCAGCTTGGGACAGGGATCTAATGAAAAACTGTTTTTT; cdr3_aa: CASSLGQGSNEKLFF
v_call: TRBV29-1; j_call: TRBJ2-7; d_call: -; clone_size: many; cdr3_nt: TGCAGCGTTGAAGGGGGTACCTCCTACGAGCAGTACTTC; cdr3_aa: CSVEGGTSYEQYF
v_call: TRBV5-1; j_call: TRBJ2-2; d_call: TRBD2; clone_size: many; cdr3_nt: TGCGCCAGCAGCTGGCTAGCGGGAGTTTCCACCGGGGAGCTGTTTTTT; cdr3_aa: CASSWLAGVSTGELFF
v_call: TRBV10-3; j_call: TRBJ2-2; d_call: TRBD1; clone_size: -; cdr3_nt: TGTGCCGTCAGTATACTGGACAGGGTGTACGGGGAGCTGTTTTTT; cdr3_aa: CAVSILDRVYGELFF
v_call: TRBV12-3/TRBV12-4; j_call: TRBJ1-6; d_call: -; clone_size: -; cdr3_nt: TGTGCCAGCACCACGCGGGGTTTCTTTTATTCACCCCTCCACTTT; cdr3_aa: CASTTRGFFYSPLHF
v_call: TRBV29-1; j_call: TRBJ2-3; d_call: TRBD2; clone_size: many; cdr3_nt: TGCAGCGCTAGGACTAGCGGGAGCTTTGCAGATACGCAGTATTTT; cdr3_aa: CSARTSGSFADTQYF
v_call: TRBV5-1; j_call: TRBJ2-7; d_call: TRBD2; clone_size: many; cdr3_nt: TGCGCCAGCAGCCTACTAGCGGGAGATCTAGCGGGGGAGCAGTACTTC; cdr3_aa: CASSLLAGDLAGEQYF
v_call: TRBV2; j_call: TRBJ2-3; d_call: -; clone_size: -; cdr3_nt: TGTGCCAGCATCAGTGATACGCAGTATTTT; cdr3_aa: CASISDTQYF
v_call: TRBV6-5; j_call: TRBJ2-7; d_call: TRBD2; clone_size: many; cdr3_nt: TGTGCCAGCGAACTAGCGGGAGAATACGAGCAGTACTTC; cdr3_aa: CASELAGEYEQYF
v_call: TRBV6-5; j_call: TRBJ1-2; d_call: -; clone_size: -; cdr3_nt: TGTGCCAGCTCTATTATGGATGGCTACACCTTC; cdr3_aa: CASSIMDGYTF
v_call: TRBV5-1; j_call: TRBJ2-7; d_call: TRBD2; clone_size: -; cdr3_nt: TGCGCCAGCAGCCCGGGACTAGCGGGAGGTTCGCAGGAGCAGTACTTC; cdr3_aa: CASSPGLAGGSQEQYF
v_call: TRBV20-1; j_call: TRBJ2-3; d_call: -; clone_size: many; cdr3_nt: TGCAGTGCAAAAATCTCAGGAGATACGCAGTATTTT; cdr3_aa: CSAKISGDTQYF
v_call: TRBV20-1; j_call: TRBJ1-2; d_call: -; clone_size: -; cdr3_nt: TGCAGTGCTACGGGCCCCAACTATGGCTACACCTTC; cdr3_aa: CSATGPNYGYTF
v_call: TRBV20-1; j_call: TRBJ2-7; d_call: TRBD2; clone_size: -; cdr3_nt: TGCAGTGCTAGGCGCGCTAGCGGGCTAAGCTCCTACGAGCAGTACTTC; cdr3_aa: CSARRASGLSSYEQYF
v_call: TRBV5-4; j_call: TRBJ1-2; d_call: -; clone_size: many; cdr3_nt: TGTGCCAGCAGCTTCCCAGATTCCTATGGCTACACCTTC; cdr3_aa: CASSFPDSYGYTF
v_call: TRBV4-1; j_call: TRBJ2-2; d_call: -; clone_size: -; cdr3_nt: TGCGCCAGCAGCCAAGATCCGCAGGGTCCCCAGGGCTGTGCGAACACCGGGGAGCTGTTTTTT; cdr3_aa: CASSQDPQGPQGCANTGELFF
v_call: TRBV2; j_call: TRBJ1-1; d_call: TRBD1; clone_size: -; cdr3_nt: TGTGCCAGCAGGACTCAATCGACAGGGTTCACTGAAGCTTTCTTT; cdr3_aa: CASRTQSTGFTEAFF
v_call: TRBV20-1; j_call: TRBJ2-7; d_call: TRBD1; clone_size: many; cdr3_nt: TGCAGTGCTAGCCGCTGGGACAGGGTCAACTACTACGAGCAGTACTTC; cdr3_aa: CSASRWDRVNYYEQYF
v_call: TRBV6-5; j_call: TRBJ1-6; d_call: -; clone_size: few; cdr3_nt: TGTGCCAGCAGTTACGATAGTTTCGGTTCACCCCTCCACTTT; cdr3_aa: CASSYDSFGSPLHF
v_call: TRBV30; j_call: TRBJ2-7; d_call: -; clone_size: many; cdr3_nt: TGTGCCCGTACTAGCAGGTCCTCCTACGAGCAGTACTTC; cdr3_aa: CARTSRSSYEQYF
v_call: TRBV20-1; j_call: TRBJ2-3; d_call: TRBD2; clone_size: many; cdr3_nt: TGCAGTGTCATAGCGGGAGGGCGGGTCACAGATACGCAGTATTTT; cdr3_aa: CSVIAGGRVTDTQYF
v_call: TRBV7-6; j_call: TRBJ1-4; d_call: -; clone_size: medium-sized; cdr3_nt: TGTGCCAGCAGCTTTGCGATGGGTGAAAAACTGTTTTTT; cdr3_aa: CASSFAMGEKLFF
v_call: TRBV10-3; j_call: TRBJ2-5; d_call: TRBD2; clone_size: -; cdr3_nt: TGTGCCATCAGTGGTACTAGCGGGGGCCGGGAGACCCAGTACTTC; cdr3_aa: CAISGTSGGRETQYF
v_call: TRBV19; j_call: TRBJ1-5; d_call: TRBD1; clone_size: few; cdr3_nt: TGTGCCAGTAGTACGCCGGGACAGAATTTCAATCAGCCCCAGCATTTT; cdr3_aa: CASSTPGQNFNQPQHF
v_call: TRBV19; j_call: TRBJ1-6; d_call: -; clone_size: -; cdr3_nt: TGTGCCAGTAGTATAAGGACGGAGAATTCACCCCTCCACTTT; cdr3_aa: CASSIRTENSPLHF
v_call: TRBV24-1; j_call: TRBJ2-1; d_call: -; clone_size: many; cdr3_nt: TGTGCCACCAGTGATTTCCCCCCCATGGGTCAGTTCTTC; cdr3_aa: CATSDFPPMGQFF
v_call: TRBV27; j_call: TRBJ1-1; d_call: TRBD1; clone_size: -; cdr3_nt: TGTGCCAGCAGACCAGGGGGGTGGACTGAAGCTTTCTTT; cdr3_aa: CASRPGGWTEAFF
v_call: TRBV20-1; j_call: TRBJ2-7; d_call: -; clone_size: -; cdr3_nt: TGCAGTGCTAGAGGGTGGGAAGGAGGCGAGCAGTACTTC; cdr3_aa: CSARGWEGGEQYF
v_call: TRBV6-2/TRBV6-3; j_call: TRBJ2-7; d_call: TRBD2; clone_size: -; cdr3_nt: TGTGCCAGCAGTTACTGGGGAGCTAGCGGGAGTTACGAGCAGTACTTC; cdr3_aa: CASSYWGASGSYEQYF
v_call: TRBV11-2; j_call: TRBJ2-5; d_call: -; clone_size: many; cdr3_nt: TGTGCCAGCAGCTTAGGTCGCAGGGTTGAGACCCAGTACTTC; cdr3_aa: CASSLGRRVETQYF
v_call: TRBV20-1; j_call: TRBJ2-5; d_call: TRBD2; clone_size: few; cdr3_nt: TGCAGTGCTAGAAGACTAGCGGGGGGAGAGACCCAGTACTTC; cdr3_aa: CSARRLAGGETQYF
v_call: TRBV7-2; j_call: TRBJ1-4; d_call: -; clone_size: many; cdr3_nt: TGTGCCAGCAGCCCATCAGGGGTTTTCAATGAAAAACTGTTTTTT; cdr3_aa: CASSPSGVFNEKLFF
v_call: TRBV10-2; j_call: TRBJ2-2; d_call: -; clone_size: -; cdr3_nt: TGCGCCAGCAGTGATATGCCCGGTGACAACACCGGGGAGCTGTTTTTT; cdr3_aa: CASSDMPGDNTGELFF
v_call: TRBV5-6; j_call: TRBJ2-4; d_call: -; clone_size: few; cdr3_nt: TGTGCCAGCAGCGTTCAGGGTTCACCGCTAGCCAAAAACATTCAGTACTTC; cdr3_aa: CASSVQGSPLAKNIQYF
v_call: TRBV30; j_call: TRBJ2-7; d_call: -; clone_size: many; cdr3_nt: TGTGCCTGGCACACAGGGAGTACCGTGGGCGACGAGCAGTACTTC; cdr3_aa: CAWHTGSTVGDEQYF
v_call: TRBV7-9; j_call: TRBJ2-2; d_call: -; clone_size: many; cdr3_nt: TGTGCCAGCAGCTTATCGGCAGCCCGGACCGGGGAGCTGTTTTTT; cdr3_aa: CASSLSAARTGELFF
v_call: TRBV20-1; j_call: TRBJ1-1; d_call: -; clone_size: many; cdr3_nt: TGCAGAGCTGGGGGGTCGGGATTGAACACTGAAGCTTTCTTT; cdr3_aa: CRAGGSGLNTEAFF
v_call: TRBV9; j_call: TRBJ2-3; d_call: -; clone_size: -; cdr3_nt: TGTGCCAGCAGCGCCACAGGTGGTGGCGGACATGCCGATACGCAGTATTTT; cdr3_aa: CASSATGGGGHADTQYF
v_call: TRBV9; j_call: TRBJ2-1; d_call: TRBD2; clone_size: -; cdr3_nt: TGTGCCAGCAGCGTGACTAGCTTGACGGTGGATGAGCAGTTCTTC; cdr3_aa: CASSVTSLTVDEQFF
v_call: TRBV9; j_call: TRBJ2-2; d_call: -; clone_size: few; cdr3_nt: TGTGCCAGCGCCAGAGGGGGTTTCGGGGGTATCAACACCGGGGAGCTGTTTTTT; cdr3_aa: CASARGGFGGINTGELFF
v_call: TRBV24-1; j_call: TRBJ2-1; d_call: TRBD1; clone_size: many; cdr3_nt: TGTGCCACCAGTGACGTAGGACAGGGCAAGGGTGAGCAGTTCTTC; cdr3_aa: CATSDVGQGKGEQFF
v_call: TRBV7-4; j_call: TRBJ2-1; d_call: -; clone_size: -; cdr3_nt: TGTGCCAGCAGCTTAGTGCCGGGGCAAGGAAGGAATGAGCAGTTCTTC; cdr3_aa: CASSLVPGQGRNEQFF
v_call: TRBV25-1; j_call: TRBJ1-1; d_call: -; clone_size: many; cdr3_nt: TGTGCCAGCAGTGAATCAGCAACAGGGTGGACTGAAGCTTTCTTT; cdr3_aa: CASSESATGWTEAFF